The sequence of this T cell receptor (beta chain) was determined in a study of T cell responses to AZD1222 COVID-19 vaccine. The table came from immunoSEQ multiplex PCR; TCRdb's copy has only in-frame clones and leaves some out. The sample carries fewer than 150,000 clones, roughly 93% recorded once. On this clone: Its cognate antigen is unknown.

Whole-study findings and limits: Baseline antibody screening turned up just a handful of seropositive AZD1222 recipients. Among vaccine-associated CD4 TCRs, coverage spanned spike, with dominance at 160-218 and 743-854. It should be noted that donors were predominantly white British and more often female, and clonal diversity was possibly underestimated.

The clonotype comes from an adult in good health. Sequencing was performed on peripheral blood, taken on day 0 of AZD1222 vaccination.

CDR3 loop: CAWRSGGEQPQHF. The CDR3 region has the DNA TGTGCCTGGAGGTCAGGGGGCGAGCAGCCCCAGCATTTT. The chain carries TRBV30 and TRBJ1-5; 8 positions match TRBD1. The CDR3 is 13 residues long. The J segment lost 7 bases and the V segment lost 3 bases, leaving 5 bases of the junction unmatched. CDR1 is GTSNPN and CDR2 is SVGIG in the germline V gene (reference sequence). Supplemented by reference TRBV30 and TRBJ1-5, the full variable domain reads SQTIHQWPATLVQPVGSPLSLECTVEGTSNPNLYWYRQAAGRGLQLLFYSVGIGQISSEVPQNLSASRPQDRQFILSSKKLLLSDSGFYLCAWRSGGEQPQHFGDGTRLSIL.